This entry lists 5 T cell receptor beta chains sequenced from one sample in a study of blood T cell repertoires in COVID-19. TCRdb's copy holds only in-frame clones and misses some; the assay was immunoSEQ multiplex PCR. The sample records about 480,000 clones, roughly 88% being singletons. The sequenced sample was PBMCs or T cells enriched from blood (not recorded which). These TCRs come from a woman in her thirties or forties who had recovered from COVID-19.

The CDR3 DNA sequence: TGTGCCAGCAGTGAGACAGGGGCCTATGGCTACACCTTC. The encoded protein is CASSETGAYGYTF. The chain carries TRBV25-1 and TRBJ1-2; 8 nucleotides line up with TRBD1. J lost 4 bases, V lost 3 bases, and 1 base had no gene match. This CDR3 contains 13 residues. From germline, CDR1 is MGHDK and CDR2 SYGVNS.

The chain couples TRBV2 to TRBJ1-1; no firm D call. This CDR3 has 14 residues. CDR1 SNHLY and CDR2 FYNNEI come from the germline V gene. V was shortened by 4 bases and J by 2 bases, with 11 bases between the two germline ends. In nucleotides, the CDR3 is TGTGCCAGCAGTGCCGCGGGTAGTAACACTGAAGCTTTCTTT. It encodes CASSAAGSNTEAFF.

This chain uses TRBV4-1 with TRBJ2-2, with a tentative D call TRBD1 (6 bases). CDR3 length: 16 amino acids. V was pared by 1 base and J by 7 bases, with 16 bases between. Germline CDR1 MGHRA, CDR2 YSYEKL. The CDR3 nucleotides read TGCGCCAGCAGCCAAGCAGGGGTTGGGTTCAACGGGGAGCTGTTTTTT. Encoded protein: CASSQAGVGFNGELFF.

The chain links TRBV7-9 to TRBJ1-3; 9 bases align to TRBD1. Trimming cost V 5 bases and J 0 bases; bases outside gene matches: 11. The CDR3 length is 18 residues. Germline CDR1 and CDR2: SEHNR and FQNEAQ (reference sequence). The CDR3 bases are TGTGCCAGCAGCCCTAGGACAGGGGCTTCATACTCTGGAAACACCATATATTTT. Translated: CASSPRTGASYSGNTIYF.

This clone was seen a handful of times. Other DNA sequences in this sample translate to the same CDR3. The chain employs TRBV28 and TRBJ2-7; a weak D match, TRBD2 (5 bases). The CDR3 contains 11 residues. Trimming took 2 bases from V and 7 from J, leaving 6 bases between them. Germline CDR1 reads MDHEN; CDR2 reads SYDVKM. The CDR3 DNA follows: TGTGCCAGCAGTTTAAGAGGGGAGCAGTACTTC. Protein sequence: CASSLRGEQYF.